These T cell receptor beta chains were read from a single sample in a study of graft-versus-host responses after intestinal transplantation. Repertoires were generated with immunoSEQ multiplex PCR, while TCRdb's copy carries only in-frame clones and drops some. The data contain 10,000 to 15,000 clones, about 29% of them singletons. The sample here was alloreactive CD8+ T cells from a mixed lymphocyte reaction culture, taken before intestinal transplant. The receptors come from a human patient who received an intestinal transplant. Each CDR3 is given with its conserved first and last residue. D genes are given only for firm matches. Only some rows state a clone size, as once, few, many or a class for expanded clones.

J gene | D gene | V gene | clone size | CDR3 DNA | CDR3 protein
TRBJ2-4 | TRBD1 | TRBV6-4 | - | TGTGCCAGCAGTTCGGGCAGGGGGAACATTCAGTACTTC | CASSSGRGNIQYF
TRBJ2-7 | - | TRBV5-6 | medium-sized | TGTGCCAGCAGCTTGGGCCTGACAGGTTCCTACGAGCAGTACTTC | CASSLGLTGSYEQYF
TRBJ2-7 | TRBD2 | TRBV25-1 | - | TGTGCCAGCAGTGAACGCAAGCGGGAAAGGGGCGAGCAGTACTTC | CASSERKRERGEQYF
TRBJ2-2 | TRBD2 | TRBV10-2 | - | TGCGCCAGCAGTGCAGCGGGGGTTGCCGGGGAGCTGTTTTTT | CASSAAGVAGELFF
TRBJ1-2 | - | TRBV25-1 | - | TGTGCCAGCAGTGGTGAAGGCGGGGTTGGGTATGGCTACACCTTC | CASSGEGGVGYGYTF
TRBJ2-3 | - | TRBV10-3 | few | TGTGCCATCAGTGAGCCTGGACAGATTAGCACAGATACGCAGTATTTT | CAISEPGQISTDTQYF
TRBJ2-7 | TRBD2 | TRBV14 | few | TGTGCCAGCAGCCAAGATTGGACCCCCGGGACTAGCAACTACGAGCAGTACTTC | CASSQDWTPGTSNYEQYF
TRBJ2-2 | - | TRBV7-9 | - | TGTGCCAGCAGCTTAGGCGGGAAGGAGCTGTTTTTT | CASSLGGKELFF
TRBJ2-1 | - | TRBV7-6 | few | TGTGCCAGCAGCTTCCACGGGGGTTCCTACAATGAGCAGTTCTTC | CASSFHGGSYNEQFF
TRBJ1-2 | TRBD1 | TRBV19 | - | TGTGCCAGTAGTACCTCGACAGGGTTGAATGGCTACACCTTC | CASSTSTGLNGYTF
TRBJ2-7 | TRBD1 | TRBV13 | once | TGTGCCAGCAGCTTCACAGGGGCCCCTATGAGGGAGCAGTACTTC | CASSFTGAPMREQYF
TRBJ2-1 | - | TRBV27 | few | TGTGCCAGCAGTTTCAGAAGCGGACTTATCAATGAGCAGTTCTTC | CASSFRSGLINEQFF
TRBJ2-3 | - | TRBV28 | - | TGTGCCAGCACCCTGGGGGCGGGCTTCACAGATACGCAGTATTTT | CASTLGAGFTDTQYF
TRBJ2-5 | TRBD2 | TRBV13 | - | TGTGCCAGCAGCTTCCTTAGCGGGGGCACGAGGGAGACCCAGTACTTC | CASSFLSGGTRETQYF
TRBJ1-6 | - | TRBV7-3 | medium-sized | TGTGCCAGCAGCTTTAGGTGGGACGGATATAATTCACCCCTCCACTTT | CASSFRWDGYNSPLHF
TRBJ1-1 | - | TRBV19 | few | TGTGCCAGTAGTATTAACCCGGGGTACACTGAAGCTTTCTTT | CASSINPGYTEAFF
TRBJ2-1 | TRBD2 | TRBV11-2 | few | TGTGCCAGCAGCTTAGTAGCGGGGCGCAATGAGCAGTTCTTC | CASSLVAGRNEQFF
TRBJ1-2 | - | TRBV5-3 | once | TGTGCCAGACCTTTCCCATTGGTGAGAAAGACCTATGGCTACACCTTC | CARPFPLVRKTYGYTF
TRBJ2-1 | - | TRBV6-6 | - | TGTGCCAGCAGTTACATCCGCGGGATTAAGCAGTTCTTC | CASSYIRGIKQFF
TRBJ2-7 | - | TRBV6-5 | few | TGTGCCAGCAGTCCTGCGAGCAACTCCTACGAGCAGTACTTC | CASSPASNSYEQYF
TRBJ2-7 | TRBD2 | TRBV27 | - | TGTGCCAGCAGTAGCAACCCCTGGGAGGGGATGATTCGAGTGCAGTACTTC | CASSSNPWEGMIRVQYF
TRBJ2-1 | - | TRBV19 | medium-sized | TGTGCCAGTAGTATCGGCTCCTACAATGAGCAGTTCTTC | CASSIGSYNEQFF
TRBJ2-7 | - | TRBV27 | medium-sized | TGTGCCAGCAGTTTCGGGAAGGGCGGCTACGAGCAGTACTTC | CASSFGKGGYEQYF
TRBJ1-6 | - | TRBV7-9 | few | TGTGCCAGCAGCTTAGGCCCGAAAAATTCACCCCTCCACTTT | CASSLGPKNSPLHF
TRBJ2-2 | - | TRBV9 | few | TGTGCCAGCAGTGGCGGCGGCACCGGGGAGCTGTTTTTT | CASSGGGTGELFF
TRBJ1-2 | - | TRBV9 | - | TGTGCCAGCACCGAACCTGGGGGACATGGCTACACCTTC | CASTEPGGHGYTF
TRBJ2-1 | TRBD2 | TRBV11-2 | - | TGTGCCAGCAGCTTAGAGGTGGGACTAGCGGGAGGGAGTGAGCAGTTCTTC | CASSLEVGLAGGSEQFF
TRBJ1-5 | TRBD1 | TRBV5-6 | - | TGTGCCAGCAGCGCCAGGGGGAAGGGCTATAGCAATCAGCCCCAGCATTTT | CASSARGKGYSNQPQHF
TRBJ2-2 | TRBD1 | TRBV4-1 | - | TGCGCCAGCAGCCACGGACAGGGAAGTACCGGGGAGCTGTTTTTT | CASSHGQGSTGELFF
TRBJ2-2 | - | TRBV7-9 | few | TGTGCCAGCAGCTTAGCGTGGGGCGGCGGAACGAACACCGGGGAGCTGTTTTTT | CASSLAWGGGTNTGELFF